The 3 T cell receptor beta chains reported below all come from one sample, sequenced in a study of neurological immune-mediated disorders. A single record per CDR3 protein comes from TCRdb applying MiXCR to the 5' RACE reads. The data contain tens of thousands of distinct CDR3 sequences, around an eighth of them singletons. The source material was PBMCs. The receptors come from a woman aged 45-65 years in good health.

This clonotype was detected ten times or more. The chain is built from TRBV20-1 and TRBJ2-7, with TRBD1 as a possible D gene (6 bases). Germline lookup yields CDR1 DFQATT and CDR2 SNEGSKA (reference sequence). Trimming shortened V by 0 bases and J by 7 bases, and 16 bases separated the two germline ends. This CDR3 is built from 14 residues. CDR3 bases: TGCAGTGCTAGAGACTCACAGGGTGTGTGGGAGCAGTACTTC. Amino acid sequence: CSARDSQGVWEQYF.

Ten or more counts support this clonotype. The chain links TRBV12-3 or TRBV12-4 to TRBJ1-6; unclear D gene. The CDR3 is 14 residues long. V was shortened by 1 base and J by 8 bases, with 9 bases between the two germline ends. The CDR3 coding sequence is TGTGCCAGCAGTTTAGATGGCAGCTATTCACCCCTCCACTTT. Translated: CASSLDGSYSPLHF.

At least ten counts were recorded for this clonotype. The chain links TRBV7-2 to TRBJ1-5; D is uncertain. This CDR3 spans 14 amino acids. CDR1 is SGHTA and CDR2 is FQGNSA in the germline V gene. V was cut by 2 bases and J by 3 bases, with 8 bases left in between. The CDR3 DNA reads as TGTGCCAGCAGCTTACAGCTTTCCAATCAGCCCCAGCATTTT. Amino acid sequence: CASSLQLSNQPQHF. The full variable domain, with the rest looked up from reference TRBV7-2 and TRBJ1-5, is GAGVSQSPSNKVTEKGKDVELRCDPISGHTALYWYRQSLGQGLEFLIYFQGNSAPDKSGLPSDRFSAERTGGSVSTLTIQRTQQEDSAVYLCASSLQLSNQPQHFGDGTRLSIL.